This record concerns one T cell receptor beta chain sequence. Its target is not known. This could be a read error, since a much larger clone is one nucleotide away. This entry belongs to a study of blood T cells in healthy people across ages. Whole-study results and caveats: PBMCs went unsorted, and a conclusive naive versus antigen-experienced comparison was therefore prevented.

A sample-barcoded 5' primer and a J-beta primer mix were used in a second PCR of roughly 7 to 11 cycles. TCRdb itself ran the 5' RACE reads through MiXCR, one entry per CDR3 protein. The sample has roughly 900,000 distinct CDR3 sequences; 29% are singletons. CDR3 length equals 16 residues. The trim removed 5 bases at V and 6 bases at J, leaving 9 bases unmatched. Germline V gene lookup returns CDR1 MNHEY and CDR2 SVGAGI. This chain connects TRBV6-5 to TRBJ2-5; 13 bases are a match to TRBD2. This clonotype was obtained from a woman aged 80 or over in good health. The sample consisted of blood. Here the CDR3 DNA reads TGTGCCAGCAGTATTCGACTAGCGGGGGGTCGGCAGACCCAGTACTTC. Its protein is CASSIRLAGGRQTQYF.